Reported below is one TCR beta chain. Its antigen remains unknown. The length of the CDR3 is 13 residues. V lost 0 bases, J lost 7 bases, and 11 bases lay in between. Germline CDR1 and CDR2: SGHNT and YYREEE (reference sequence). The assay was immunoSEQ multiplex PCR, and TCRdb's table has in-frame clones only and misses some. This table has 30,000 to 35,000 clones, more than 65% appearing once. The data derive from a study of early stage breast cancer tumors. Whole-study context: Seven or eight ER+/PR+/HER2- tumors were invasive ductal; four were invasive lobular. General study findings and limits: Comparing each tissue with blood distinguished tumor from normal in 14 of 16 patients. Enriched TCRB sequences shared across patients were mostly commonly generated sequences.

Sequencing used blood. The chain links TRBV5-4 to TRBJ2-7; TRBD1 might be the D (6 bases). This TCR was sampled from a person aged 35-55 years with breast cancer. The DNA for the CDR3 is TGTGCCAGCAGCTTGGACAGGGACCGGGAGCAGTACTTC. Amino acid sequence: CASSLDRDREQYF.